The rows below give T cell receptor beta chains drawn from one sample of a study of response to subunit inactivated influenza vaccine. From the RT-PCR reads, TCRdb called clonotypes with MiXCR, one entry per CDR3 protein. The sample includes about 540,000 distinct CDR3 sequences, roughly 25% of them seen just once. These sequences were also reported in another study, on T cells expressing NK-cell markers.

The sequencing here drew on CD4+ T cells sorted from PBMCs, taken 11 to 12 days after vaccination. These receptors all stem from a man aged 50 to 59 who received an inactivated influenza vaccine. Each CDR3 is given with its conserved first and last residue. Where a row states a size, it is once, few, many or the class of an expanded clone; other rows omit it.

J gene: TRBJ1-2
clone size: few
V gene: TRBV5-6
CDR3 protein: CASSPTGASNYGYTF

J gene: TRBJ2-6
clone size: few
V gene: TRBV12-3/TRBV12-4
CDR3 protein: CASRSWTGVSGANVLTF

J gene: TRBJ2-3
clone size: NA
V gene: TRBV20-1
CDR3 protein: CSARPTDTQYF

J gene: TRBJ2-1
clone size: NA
V gene: TRBV20-1
CDR3 protein: CSARKAGGGENEQFF

J gene: TRBJ2-2
clone size: few
V gene: TRBV7-9
CDR3 protein: CASSPWTGVNGELFF

J gene: TRBJ2-1
clone size: few
V gene: TRBV12-3/TRBV12-4
CDR3 protein: CASSSLGRAGNEQFF

J gene: TRBJ2-7
clone size: NA
V gene: TRBV29-1
CDR3 protein: CSVRQIETGPYEQYF

J gene: TRBJ2-4
clone size: NA
V gene: TRBV3-1
CDR3 protein: CASSQEHVAGMAKNIQYF

J gene: TRBJ2-7
clone size: few
V gene: TRBV5-1
CDR3 protein: CASSFRPLRTGLFYEQYF

J gene: TRBJ1-3
clone size: many
V gene: TRBV12-3/TRBV12-4
CDR3 protein: CASSMRTAGYTIYF

J gene: TRBJ2-2
clone size: NA
V gene: TRBV6-4
CDR3 protein: CASKFSGDTGELFF

J gene: TRBJ1-2
clone size: once
V gene: TRBV7-3
CDR3 protein: CASSPTLGVSGYTF

J gene: TRBJ2-7
clone size: few
V gene: TRBV12-3/TRBV12-4
CDR3 protein: CASGTNYEQYF

J gene: TRBJ2-1
clone size: NA
V gene: TRBV18
CDR3 protein: CASSPAGQGNEQFF

J gene: TRBJ2-7
clone size: NA
V gene: TRBV2
CDR3 protein: CVSSRPSGTNYEQYF

J gene: TRBJ1-6
clone size: NA
V gene: TRBV20-1
CDR3 protein: CSARDPDQVSSPLHF

J gene: TRBJ2-7
clone size: NA
V gene: TRBV7-9
CDR3 protein: CASSLEGTVSYEQYF

J gene: TRBJ1-2
clone size: NA
V gene: TRBV6-1
CDR3 protein: CASSTRQGNYGYTF

J gene: TRBJ2-1
clone size: NA
V gene: TRBV28
CDR3 protein: CASSFPRRGQGRPSSYNEQFF

J gene: TRBJ2-1
clone size: NA
V gene: TRBV5-1
CDR3 protein: CASSLAPGGLNEQFF

J gene: TRBJ1-5
clone size: few
V gene: TRBV4-3
CDR3 protein: CASSPTWGYSNQPQHF

J gene: TRBJ2-3
clone size: few
V gene: TRBV20-1
CDR3 protein: CSASKREGLVTDTQYF